The source of this TCR beta chain is a study of blood T cells in healthy people across ages (dated by TCRdb to the mid-2010s). Regarding the research as a whole: In model experiments, template switching captured about one uniquely barcoded TCR beta cDNA molecule for every two T cells. Four age groups were formed from the donors: young (average roughly 15 years), middle-aged (approximately 40), aged (roughly 59) and long-lived (about 75). To avoid experimental bias, donors of different ages were spread randomly across the sequencing lanes. To track age-related changes in TCR beta repertoire diversity, the study relied on deep sequencing normalized with unique cDNA molecular identifiers. The study analyzed two additional independent replicas of 1 million unique cDNA reads from the same blood draw for two donors, one aged 18 to 30 and one aged 80 or older. Overall study outcomes, separate from this receptor: There was a strong correlation between observed TCR beta diversity and the percentage of naive T cells measured by flow cytometry. Because the CMV infection status of the donors was unknown, age-related changes in expanded clonotypes may potentially have been confounded. As age increased, observed TCR beta diversity per million T cells dropped in a roughly linear way, and a significant reduction was already evident by age 40. Total diversity estimates from one million sequenced T cells were considered lower bounds and underestimates. The long-lived group showed more naive CD4+ T cells, fewer expanded clones and increased TCR diversity than the aged group, suggesting age selection. Because profiling used bulk unsorted PBMCs, naive and antigen-experienced compartments could not be compared conclusively.

Libraries were built with 5' RACE. Sequencer: Illumina HiSeq 2500. A second PCR of about 7 to 12 cycles was performed with a sample-barcoded 5' primer and a J-beta primer mix. Each TCR beta cDNA molecule received a unique molecular identifier from a template-switch 5' adaptor carrying 12 random nucleotides. Each sample yielded at least 3 million CDR3-containing paired-end reads. The Mint cDNA synthesis kit, primed by a TRBC-specific oligonucleotide, was used to synthesize first-strand cDNA from all RNA. Following uracil-DNA glycosylase treatment, all cDNA underwent a first 18-cycle PCR with the universal primers M1SS and BC2_uni_R. From the authors' description of their analysis: Normalization of each sample was performed by random selection of 1 million high-quality reads, each carrying a distinct molecular identifier. Instead of being binned into consensus sequences, reads with shared molecular identifiers were discarded. MiTCR, set to a Q25 quality threshold and the strictest error-elimination algorithm, was used for CDR3 identification, clonotype clustering and error correction. A nonparametric unseen species model with Euler transformation was used to estimate a lower bound on total TCR beta diversity. TCRdb took the public reads, trimmed them with fastp at Q25, ran MiXCR for clone calling and kept in-frame beta chains. Identical CDR3 proteins give one entry, which carries the most common genes and DNA. TCRdb's processing, not the authors' own work, is the source of the V and J calls. This sample has roughly 650,000 distinct CDR3 sequences in its table, and about 32% of those were observed once. 15% to 17% of the sample comes from the top ten.

The CDR3 runs 19 amino acids, cysteine and phenylalanine included. Here the CDR3 DNA is all that survives: 57 bases in frame from base 1. V and J are trimmed by 1 base and 3 bases, and the gene matches miss 16 bases of the junction. CDR1 and CDR2 were assigned from the germline V gene (reference sequence) as DFQATT and SNEGSKA. The table lists this clonotype with many counts. What this receptor recognizes is not known. Base qualities are not recorded, but no much larger clone differs from it by a single base. Systemically healthy Caucasian individuals from Russia, 35 to 40 in total and aged roughly 6 to 100 years, were included as donors. Ten milliliters of peripheral blood were drawn from each donor into EDTA-treated Vacutainer tubes. Ficoll-Paque density-gradient centrifugation was used to isolate PBMCs, with at least 6.5 million per sample. Trizol reagent was used to extract total RNA from PBMCs, with at least 5.5 micrograms per sample. For every donor, an aliquot of PBMCs went through flow cytometry to measure the percentages of naive CD45RAhigh/CD27high T cells.

Sequenced material: blood. Here the chain combines TRBV20-1 and TRBJ2-1, with TRBD2 identical over 9 junction bases. The receptor was derived from a woman aged 80 or over in good health. Donor details come from another sample of the same person, matched by shared clones. The bases are TGCAGTGCTAGAGCTTCTGGGGATAGCGGGGGACTAAACTACAATGAGCAGTTCTTC. Its product reads: CSARASGDSGGLNYNEQFF.